Shown below are 21 T cell receptor beta chains from a single sample sequenced in a study of blood T cells in healthy people across ages (dated by TCRdb to the mid-2010s). The protocol used for the library was 5' RACE. The listed sequencing device is Illumina HiSeq 2500. A second PCR of 7 to 11 cycles was run with a J-beta primer mix and a sample-barcoded 5' primer. TCRdb reprocessed the public reads (quality trimming at Q25 with fastp, clone calling with MiXCR) and kept in-frame beta chains. Rows are combined by CDR3 protein, so each entry shows the most common genes and DNA. This sample has 450,000 to 600,000 distinct CDR3 sequences in its table, and 27% of those were observed once. The leading ten clones occupy approximately 3.7% of the sample. The data were also submitted as part of a second study, on T cells of mothers and their children.

The sequenced sample consisted of blood. The receptor set was obtained from a boy aged 2 to 10 in good health.

The sample holds a few counts of this clonotype. This chain's CDR3 is CASSEFEGGGREVVEQFF. Here the CDR3 DNA reads TGTGCCAGCAGTGAATTCGAAGGTGGCGGGCGGGAGGTTGTTGAGCAGTTCTTC. The chain is built from TRBV25-1 and TRBJ2-1, with TRBD2 matching over 8 bases. V was pared by 1 base and J by 9 bases, with 17 bases of the junction left unmatched. The CDR3 loop spans 18 amino acids. Per the germline V gene, CDR1 is MGHDK and CDR2 is SYGVNS. Full variable domain (missing parts from reference TRBV25-1 and TRBJ2-1): EADIYQTPRYLVIGTGKKITLECSQTMGHDKMYWYQQDPGMELHLIHYSYGVNSTEKGDLSSESTVSRIRTEHFPLTLESARPSHTSQYLCASSEFEGGGREVVEQFFGPGTRLTVL.

Ten or more counts support this clonotype. The chain carries TRBV7-8 and TRBJ2-1, with TRBD2 matching 14 bases. The CDR3 spans 15 residues. V was clipped by 2 bases and J by 8 bases; unmatched bases: 2. CDR1 is SGHVS, CDR2 FQNEAQ, per germline. The CDR3 loop reads CASSLMGLAGDEQFF. CDR3 nucleotides: TGTGCCAGCAGCTTAATGGGACTAGCGGGAGATGAGCAGTTCTTC.

V usage is TRBV27 and J usage is TRBJ2-3; D perhaps matches TRBD2 (6 bases). The V gene's germline CDR1 is MNHEY and CDR2 SMNVEV (reference sequence). Trimming cost V 5 bases and J 1 base, with 13 bases left between them. CDR3 size: 15 residues. CDR3 sequence reads: CASSPGDGGTDTQYF. CDR3 nucleotide sequence: TGTGCCAGCAGTCCGGGAGACGGTGGCACAGATACGCAGTATTTT.

This sequence joins TRBV6-6 and TRBJ2-5; 7 bases are shared with TRBD2. V shed 0 bases and J 4 bases; nucleotides not matched to a gene: 2. Germline V gives CDR1 MNHNY, CDR2 SVGAGI (reference sequence). The CDR3 loop spans 14 amino acids. CDR3 DNA sequence: TGTGCCAGCAGTTACTCGGGAGGGGTAGAGACCCAGTACTTC. It translates to CASSYSGGVETQYF.

This clonotype was detected only a few times. This rearrangement joins TRBV12-3 or TRBV12-4 to TRBJ2-4; possibly TRBD2 for D (5 bases). The V end was cut by 6 bases, the J end by 2 bases, with 14 bases between. CDR3 length equals 15 residues. The CDR3 DNA sequence: TGTGCCAGCAGACGGGCCGGAGGATCCAAAAACATTCAGTACTTC. It yields the protein CASRRAGGSKNIQYF.

The sample holds a few counts of this clonotype. The J gene is TRBJ2-1, the V gene TRBV12-3 or TRBV12-4; D is possibly TRBD2 (6 bases). V shed 6 bases and J shed 7 bases, with 16 bases lying between them. The CDR3 is 14 amino acids. CDR3 DNA: TGTGCCAGCAGATTGGGGGGAGAACCGAATGAGCAGTTCTTC. It encodes CASRLGGEPNEQFF.

The rearrangement joins TRBV29-1 to TRBJ2-7, with a weak D call TRBD2 (6 bases). Between the trimmed V and J ends, which lost 7 bases and 5 bases, there was a span of 15 bases. There are 12 residues in the CDR3. Germline-derived CDR1 and CDR2 are SQVTM and ANQGSEA. The CDR3 region has the DNA TGCAGCGCCTGGGAGGCCCTCCACGAGCAGTACTTC. It codes for CSAWEALHEQYF.

The V and J genes are TRBV4-1 and TRBJ2-5, with TRBD2 identical over 8 bases. The J call may be incorrect, as the DNA end agrees better with TRBJ2-7. Per the germline V gene, CDR1 is MGHRA and CDR2 is YSYEKL. This CDR3 spans 16 amino acids. The CDR3 DNA follows: TGCGCCAGCAGCCAAGAAGCCGGACTAGCTAGCTACGAGCAGTACTTC. It translates to CASSQEAGLASYEQYF.

The genes are TRBV5-1 and TRBJ2-3; the match to TRBD2 covers 14 bases. The CDR3 has 18 residues. The germline gives CDR1 SGHRS, CDR2 YFSETQ. Trimming removed 0 bases from V and 0 bases from J; junction bases left unmatched: 3. The CDR3 loop is CASSLGTSGRTSTDTQYF. Written as DNA, the CDR3 is TGCGCCAGCAGCTTGGGGACTAGCGGGAGGACGAGCACAGATACGCAGTATTTT.

In its sample, this clonotype was seen a few times. V is TRBV7-3 and J is TRBJ2-5, with TRBD2 identical over 8 bases. The J call may be in error: the DNA end matches TRBJ2-1 better. This CDR3 comprises 16 residues. CDR1 is SGHTA, CDR2 FQGTGA, per germline. CDR3 protein: CASSLMTGGGFHEQFF. As DNA, the CDR3 is TGTGCCAGCAGCCTGATGACTGGCGGGGGGTTCCATGAGCAGTTCTTC.

This chain uses TRBV28 with TRBJ2-3; D not resolved. This CDR3 spans 15 amino acids. CDR1 is MDHEN and CDR2 is SYDVKM in the germline V gene. V was clipped by 4 bases and J by 6 bases, with 17 bases between them. CDR3: CASSSAPGSSDTQYF. CDR3 coding DNA: TGTGCCAGCAGTTCAGCCCCCGGGTCCTCGGATACGCAGTATTTT.

This chain uses TRBV5-1 with TRBJ2-5; 9 nucleotides line up with TRBD1. Unmatched junction bases numbered 4, after V lost 2 bases and J lost 5 bases. Looked up from germline, CDR1 is SGHRS and CDR2 is YFSETQ. This CDR3 comprises 14 residues. This chain's CDR3 is CASSLAGTGETQYF. CDR3 coding DNA: TGCGCCAGCAGCTTAGCCGGGACAGGGGAGACCCAGTACTTC.

This clonotype was found a few times. The J gene is TRBJ1-2, the V gene TRBV12-3 or TRBV12-4; 7 nucleotides match TRBD1. The V and J ends lost 6 bases and 0 bases, in that order; junction bases with no gene match: 4. This CDR3 is built from 14 residues. The CDR3 coding sequence is TGTGCCAGCAGGCGGGACAGAACTAACTATGGCTACACCTTC. Translated, it gives CASRRDRTNYGYTF.

This clonotype was detected only a few times. The chain is built from TRBV10-3 and TRBJ2-5; D uncertain. The DNA end lines up better with TRBJ2-7; the J call may be wrong. Germline CDR1 reads ENHRY; CDR2 reads SYGVKD. This CDR3 spans 15 amino acids. CDR3 DNA: TGTGCCATCAGTGAGTCGAAGGCAGGAAACTACGAGCAGTACTTC. Translating gives CAISESKAGNYEQYF.

This clonotype showed up just a few times. The CDR3 reads CATSRDRAGSAPQHF. CDR3 in DNA: TGTGCCACCAGCAGAGATAGGGCAGGGTCGGCGCCCCAGCATTTT. The chain employs TRBV15 and TRBJ1-5; weak D call: TRBD1 (5 bases). From germline, CDR1 is LNHNV and CDR2 YYDKDF (reference sequence). CDR3 length: 15 residues. With 0 bases removed from V and 9 bases from J, the gap between germline ends came to 15 bases.

This clonotype has a handful of counts. The rearrangement joins TRBV20-1 to TRBJ2-6; D possibly uses TRBD1 or TRBD2 (5 bases each). Germline loops: CDR1 DFQATT, CDR2 SNEGSKA (reference sequence). Deletions cut 3 bases from V and 0 bases from J, with 9 bases between. This CDR3 region has 15 residues. For the CDR3, the DNA is TGCAGTGCTAGTGGGACCCTCTCTGGGGCCAACGTCCTGACTTTC. Amino acids: CSASGTLSGANVLTF.

This clonotype was observed a few times. The chain joins TRBV4-1 to TRBJ2-1; 9 bases line up with TRBD1. CDR3 size: 16 residues. V shed 0 bases and J 5 bases; nucleotides not matched to a gene: 5. From germline, CDR1 is MGHRA and CDR2 YSYEKL. As DNA, the CDR3 is TGCGCCAGCAGCCAAGATAGGGACAGGGAGGACAATGAGCAGTTCTTC. It yields the protein CASSQDRDREDNEQFF.

The gene calls are TRBV15 and TRBJ1-4, with D hard to call. This CDR3 is 15 amino acids long. The germline V gene has CDR1 LNHNV and CDR2 YYDKDF (reference sequence). Trimming pared 3 bases from V and 10 bases from J, leaving 18 bases between. The DNA for the CDR3 is TGTGCCACCAGCAGGGACCTGGGGAGGTCGACAAAACTGTTTTTT. Translating it yields CATSRDLGRSTKLFF.

The V gene is TRBV27, the J gene TRBJ2-6; the D is unclear. This CDR3 has 15 residues. From germline, CDR1 is MNHEY and CDR2 SMNVEV (reference sequence). V lost 5 bases, J lost 0 bases, and 8 bases lay in between. CDR3 in amino acids: CASSPSSSGANVLTF. CDR3 nucleotide sequence: TGTGCCAGCAGTCCCTCCTCCTCTGGGGCCAACGTCCTGACTTTC.

The rearrangement joins TRBV5-1 to TRBJ1-2; 10 bases are a match to TRBD1. This CDR3 comprises 16 residues. V was pared by 4 bases and J by 3 bases, with 9 bases of the junction left unmatched. Germline V lookup: CDR1 SGHRS, CDR2 YFSETQ. This CDR3 is CASSGYSGTGDYGYTF. CDR3 nucleotide sequence: TGCGCCAGCAGCGGCTACTCCGGGACAGGGGACTATGGCTACACCTTC.

This clonotype came up a few times. The chain uses TRBV7-8 and TRBJ2-2; 10 nucleotides match TRBD1. Germline CDR1 reads SGHVS; CDR2 reads FQNEAQ. The V gene end was trimmed by 5 bases and the J gene end by 3 bases; junction bases not matched to a gene: 6. The CDR3 runs to 16 residues. The CDR3 nucleotides read TGTGCCAGCAGCCCCCGGACAGGGGGAGACACCGGGGAGCTGTTTTTT. Translating gives CASSPRTGGDTGELFF.